This T cell receptor beta chain came from a study of tumor-infiltrating lymphocytes in primary liver carcinoma. This clonotype showed up just once. What it binds is unknown. A read error may be the cause here, since a much bigger clone is one base away. A constant-region primer served to make TCR beta cDNA from about 0.5 ug total RNA. Nested multiplex PCR, run for three rounds with slightly modified ARM-PCR, yielded TCR beta libraries. Investigators reported that the first two PCR rounds, at roughly 11 cycles each, used TRBV1-TRBV30 forward primers with a C-beta reverse primer. TCRdb fed the multiplex PCR reads into MiXCR, producing one record per CDR3 protein. The sample contains 150,000 to 200,000 distinct CDR3 sequences, less than 70% of which appear only once. Germline loops: CDR1 MGHRA, CDR2 YSYEKL. CDR3 length equals 19 residues. V dropped 6 bases and J dropped 4 bases, with 27 bases sitting between them.

The authors took blood RNA from unsorted whole blood and also extracted germline DNA. Patients showed chronic HBV infection and an absence of prior treatment. Before surgery, approximately 4.3 milliliters of EDTA blood were taken. Whole-study results and caveats: It was in tumors, not blood, that the top-250-clone fraction was significantly higher (p = 0.039).

This receptor was taken from a woman aged 55-70 years with primary liver carcinoma and hepatitis B virus infection. J is TRBJ2-2 and V is TRBV4-1; D is uncertain. Source material: peripheral blood. The CDR3 DNA sequence: TGCGCCAGCAGTCGCCCGAGGATCGAAGGATCGACCGGCACCGGGGAGCTGTTTTTT. Its protein product is CASSRPRIEGSTGTGELFF.